The entry below gives a single TCR beta chain sequence along with its context. The antigen remains undetermined. Between the trimmed V and J ends, which lost 8 bases and 0 bases, there was a span of 7 bases. Per the germline V gene, CDR1 is ENHRY and CDR2 is SYGVKD. The CDR3 runs 13 residues. The sample is drawn from a study of cytomegalovirus exposure and HLA in healthy donors. Findings of the study overall: High sensitivity and specificity were reportedly achieved when the classifier diagnosed cytomegalovirus status.

Repertoires were generated with immunoSEQ multiplex PCR, while TCRdb's copy carries only in-frame clones and drops some. The sample yields fewer than 90,000 clones, roughly 80% seen once. The chain is built from TRBV10-3 and TRBJ1-4; D not resolved. Sequences were obtained from PBMCs. This TCR derives from a woman under 30 in good health and CMV-seropositive. This CDR3 reads CAIEEATNEKLFF. CDR3 bases: TGTGCCATCGAGGAGGCAACTAATGAAAAACTGTTTTTT.